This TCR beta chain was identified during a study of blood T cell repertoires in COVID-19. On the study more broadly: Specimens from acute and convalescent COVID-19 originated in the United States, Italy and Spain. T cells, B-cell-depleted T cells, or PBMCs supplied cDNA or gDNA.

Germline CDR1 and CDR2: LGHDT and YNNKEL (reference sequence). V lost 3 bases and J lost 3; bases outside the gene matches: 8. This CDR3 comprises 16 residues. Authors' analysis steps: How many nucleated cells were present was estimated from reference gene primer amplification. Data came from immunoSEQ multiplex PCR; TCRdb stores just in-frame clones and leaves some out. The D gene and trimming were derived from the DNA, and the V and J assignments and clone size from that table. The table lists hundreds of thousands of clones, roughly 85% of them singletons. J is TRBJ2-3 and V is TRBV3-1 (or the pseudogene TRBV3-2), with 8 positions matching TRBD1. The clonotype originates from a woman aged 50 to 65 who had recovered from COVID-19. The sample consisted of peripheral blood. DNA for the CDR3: TGTGCCAGCAGCCAGCACCGGGACAGGAGGACAGATACGCAGTATTTT. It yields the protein CASSQHRDRRTDTQYF.